Sequencing of this T cell receptor beta chain was carried out in a study of blood T cell repertoires in COVID-19 (dated by TCRdb to 2018 to 2021). Background on the whole study: Collaborator samples came from the United States, Italy and Spain and covered acute and convalescent phases of COVID-19. The prospective study material was composed of cDNA or gDNA derived from T cells, B-cell-depleted T cells, or PBMCs. Deeply sampled blood TCRbeta repertoires from subjects exposed to, actively infected with, or recovered from COVID-19 were included in the dataset. A freely available public database, intended as a resource for researchers studying the immune response to SARS-CoV-2, is where the repertoires were released. The samples were drawn from the first 160 participants of the ongoing ImmuneRACE study and from 950 to 1,500 subjects provided by 6 global collaborators. Nearly every sample came with metadata listing a de-identified subject ID, COVID-19 status, age in years and sex. Where available, HLA class I and class II types were obtained from metadata supplied by the sample provider rather than from assay-based typing. General study outcomes and caveats: The amount of clinical and demographic metadata varied by source and participant and was provided uncurated.

The immunoSEQ Assay, a bias-controlled multiplex PCR, was used to amplify TCRbeta CDR3 regions from genomic DNA. The paper's data handling went like this. Within the assay, amplification of reference gene primers was used to estimate how many nucleated cells each sample contained. To quantify the absolute abundance of each unique TCRbeta CDR3 rearrangement, sequence reads were collapsed and filtered. For each sample, productive Simpson clonality was calculated by taking the square root of Simpson's diversity index across productive rearrangements. In TCRdb, the immuneACCESS table is reduced to in-frame sequences with V and J assigned. These tables do not hold every clone; where another copy was compared, an unresolved V gene accounts for under half, and the others remain unexplained. The V and J calls and clone size are taken from that table; D and trimming were inferred from the DNA. This sample is represented by tens of thousands of clones; roughly 89% of them were singletons. The ten largest clones represent around 5.2% of the sample.

The CDR3, cysteine through phenylalanine, is 16 amino acids long. CDR3 DNA only is kept here, 48 bases in frame from base 1. CDR1 LGHNA and CDR2 YNFKEQ are derived from the germline V gene. V is pruned by 2 bases and J by 2 bases, leaving 5 bases of the junction without a gene match. Comments on this clone: What this receptor recognizes is not known. No much larger clone is present one base from it, and per-base qualities are unavailable.

In Seattle, one collaborating source enrolled patients while the infection was active and tracked those patients longitudinally over the course of disease. Collaborating institutions collected whole blood in K2EDTA tubes following their own protocols. Collaborator samples were shipped for TCRbeta analysis as frozen whole blood, isolated PBMCs, or DNA extracted from either sample type. In this chain, TRBV4-2 is recombined with TRBJ2-3; 9 bases in the middle match TRBD2. Sequenced: peripheral blood. This clonotype originated in a man aged 55 to 69 with COVID-19, enrolled during active disease. The sequenced DNA: TGTGCCAGCAGCCAACAGACTAGCGGATTCACAGATACGCAGTATTTT. Protein translation: CASSQQTSGFTDTQYF.